These 5 T cell receptor beta chains were all obtained from the same sample, sequenced in a study of T cells in Graves' hyperthyroidism and ophthalmopathy. RNA transcripts provided the source from which TCR beta CDR3 regions were amplified. RT-PCR in the first round (using the HTBI primer set) targeted the TCR CDR3. TCRdb passed the multiplex PCR reads through MiXCR, listing each CDR3 protein once. There are approximately 640,000 distinct CDR3 sequences in the sample; 45% occur only once, and about 7.2% lies in the top ten. Source material: peripheral blood or thyroid tissue (not recorded which). These receptors originate from an adult man with Graves' disease, either hyperthyroidism or ophthalmopathy (not recorded which).

This clonotype occurred many times. This chain joins TRBV2 and TRBJ1-2; D unclear. Trimming cost V 7 bases and J 4 bases, with 7 bases left between them. Germline CDR1 is SNHLY and CDR2 is FYNNEI. This CDR3 has 11 residues. DNA of the CDR3: TGTGCCAGCAAGGCAGTCTATGGCTACACCTTC. This sequence encodes CASKAVYGYTF.

This clonotype was recorded many times. The V call is TRBV10-3, the J call TRBJ1-1; the match to TRBD1 covers 11 bases. Germline CDR1 ENHRY, CDR2 SYGVKD. The CDR3 is 15 residues long. Trimming at V came to 8 bases and at J to 1 base, leaving 6 bases not matched to a gene. The CDR3 DNA is TGTGCCATCCAGGGACAGGGGGGACAGAACACTGAAGCTTTCTTT. Translation: CAIQGQGGQNTEAFF.

The CDR3 sequence is CATSSDSNYGYTF. In DNA form, the CDR3 reads TGTGCCACCAGTTCAGATTCTAACTATGGCTACACCTTC. This sequence joins TRBV24-1 and TRBJ1-2; no firm D call. The CDR3 is 13 amino acids. The germline V gene has CDR1 KGHDR and CDR2 SFDVKD. With 6 bases removed from V and 0 bases from J, the gap between germline ends came to 7 bases.

The chain links TRBV12-3 or TRBV12-4 to TRBJ1-1, with a tentative D call TRBD1 (5 bases). This CDR3 has 12 residues. V lost 5 bases and J 6 bases, leaving 10 bases between the germline ends. CDR3 sequence (DNA): TGTGCCAGCAGTACTACGACAGCTGAAGCTTTCTTT. As protein: CASSTTTAEAFF.

On this clonotype: A read error may account for a junction end that differs from germline. J is TRBJ2-5 and V is TRBV7-2; 11 nucleotides agree with TRBD2. This CDR3 comprises 18 residues. The germline CDR1 and CDR2 sequences are SGHTA and FQGNSA. The CDR3 is CASSLGSTGTSGKETQYF. The CDR3 nucleotides are TGTGCCAGCAGCTTAGGGTCGACTGGGACTAGCGGTAAAGAGACTCAGTACTTC.